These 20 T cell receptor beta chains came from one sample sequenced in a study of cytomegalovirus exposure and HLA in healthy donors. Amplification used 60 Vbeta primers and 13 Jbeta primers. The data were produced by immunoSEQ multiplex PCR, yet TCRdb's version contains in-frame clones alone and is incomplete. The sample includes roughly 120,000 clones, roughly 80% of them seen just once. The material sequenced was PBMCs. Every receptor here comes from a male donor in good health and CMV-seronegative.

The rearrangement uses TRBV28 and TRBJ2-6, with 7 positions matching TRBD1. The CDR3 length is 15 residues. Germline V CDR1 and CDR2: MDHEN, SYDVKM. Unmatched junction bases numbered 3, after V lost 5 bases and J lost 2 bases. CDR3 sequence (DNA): TGTGCCAGCAGTCTAACAGGGGCTGGGGCCAACGTCCTGACTTTC. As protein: CASSLTGAGANVLTF.

DNA of the CDR3: TGCGCCAGCAGCTTGGCCACAGGGAAGGTCTACGAGCAGTACTTC. Translating gives CASSLATGKVYEQYF. This rearrangement joins TRBV5-1 to TRBJ2-7; possible D gene TRBD1, 6 bases. The CDR3 contains 15 residues. Looked up from germline, CDR1 is SGHRS and CDR2 is YFSETQ. V shed 0 bases and J shed 3 bases, with 13 bases lying between them.

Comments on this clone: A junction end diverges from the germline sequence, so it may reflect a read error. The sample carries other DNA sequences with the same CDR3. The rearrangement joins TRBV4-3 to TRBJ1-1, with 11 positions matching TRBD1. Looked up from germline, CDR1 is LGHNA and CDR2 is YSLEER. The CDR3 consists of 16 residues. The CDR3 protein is CASSQDRDRGSSEAFF. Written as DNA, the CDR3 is TGCGCCAGCAGCCAAGATAGGGACAGGGGGTCCTCTGAAGCCTTCTTT.

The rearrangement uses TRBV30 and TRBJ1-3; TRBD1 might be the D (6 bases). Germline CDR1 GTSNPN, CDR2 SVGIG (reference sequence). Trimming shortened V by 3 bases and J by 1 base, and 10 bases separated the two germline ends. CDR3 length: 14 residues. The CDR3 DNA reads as TGTGCCTGGAGGTCAGACAGGTCTGGAAACACCATATATTTT. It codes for CAWRSDRSGNTIYF.

The CDR3 loop reads CASSLAAVGGNYGYTF. CDR3 bases: TGTGCCAGCAGCTTGGCGGCGGTGGGGGGTAACTATGGCTACACCTTC. This chain links TRBV5-4 with TRBJ1-2; D is possibly TRBD1 (5 bases). The V end was cut by 0 bases, the J end by 1 base, with 13 bases between. The CDR3 totals 16 residues. CDR1 and CDR2 (germline): SGHNT, YYREEE (reference sequence).

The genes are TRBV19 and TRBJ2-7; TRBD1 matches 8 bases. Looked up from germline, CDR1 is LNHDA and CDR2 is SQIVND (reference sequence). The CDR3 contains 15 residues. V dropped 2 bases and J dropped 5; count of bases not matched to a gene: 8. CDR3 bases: TGTGCCAGTAGTATACAGGGGGCGCTTCCCAACGAGCAGTACTTC. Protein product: CASSIQGALPNEQYF. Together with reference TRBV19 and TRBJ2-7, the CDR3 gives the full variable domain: DGGITQSPKYLFRKEGQNVTLSCEQNLNHDAMYWYRQDPGQGLRLIYYSQIVNDFQKGDIAEGYSVSREKKESFPLTVTSAQKNPTAFYLCASSIQGALPNEQYFGPGTRLTVT.

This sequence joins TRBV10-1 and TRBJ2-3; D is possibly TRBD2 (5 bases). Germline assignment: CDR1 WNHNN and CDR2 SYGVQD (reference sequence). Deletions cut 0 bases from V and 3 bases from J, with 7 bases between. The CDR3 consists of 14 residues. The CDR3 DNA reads TGCGCCAGCAGTGAGTCCGGACTTACAGATACGCAGTATTTT. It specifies CASSESGLTDTQYF.

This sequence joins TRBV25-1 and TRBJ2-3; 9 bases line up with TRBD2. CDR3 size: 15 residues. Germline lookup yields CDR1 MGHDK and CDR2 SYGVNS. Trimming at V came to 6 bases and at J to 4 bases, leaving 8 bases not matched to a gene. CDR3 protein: CASSTGTSFPDTQYF. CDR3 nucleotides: TGTGCCAGCAGCACCGGGACTAGCTTCCCAGATACGCAGTATTTT. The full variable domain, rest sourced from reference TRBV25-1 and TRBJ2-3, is EADIYQTPRYLVIGTGKKITLECSQTMGHDKMYWYQQDPGMELHLIHYSYGVNSTEKGDLSSESTVSRIRTEHFPLTLESARPSHTSQYLCASSTGTSFPDTQYFGPGTRLTVL.

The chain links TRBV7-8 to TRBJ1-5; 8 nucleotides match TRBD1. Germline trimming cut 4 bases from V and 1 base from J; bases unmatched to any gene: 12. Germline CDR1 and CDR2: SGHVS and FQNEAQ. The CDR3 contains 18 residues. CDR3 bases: TGTGCCAGCAGCTGGGACAAGGCAGGGGGCAAGAGCAATCAGCCCCAGCATTTT. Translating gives CASSWDKAGGKSNQPQHF.

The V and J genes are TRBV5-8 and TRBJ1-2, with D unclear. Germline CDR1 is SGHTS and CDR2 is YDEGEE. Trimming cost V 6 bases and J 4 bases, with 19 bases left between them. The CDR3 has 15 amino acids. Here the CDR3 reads CASTLNTYQPYGYTF. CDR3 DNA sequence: TGTGCCAGCACCCTTAACACGTATCAACCCTATGGCTACACCTTC.

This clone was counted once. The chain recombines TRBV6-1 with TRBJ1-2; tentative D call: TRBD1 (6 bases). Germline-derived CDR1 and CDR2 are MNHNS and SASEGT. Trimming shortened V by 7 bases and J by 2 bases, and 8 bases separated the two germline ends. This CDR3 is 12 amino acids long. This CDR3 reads CASMGANYGYTF. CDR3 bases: TGTGCCAGCATGGGGGCGAACTATGGCTACACCTTC.

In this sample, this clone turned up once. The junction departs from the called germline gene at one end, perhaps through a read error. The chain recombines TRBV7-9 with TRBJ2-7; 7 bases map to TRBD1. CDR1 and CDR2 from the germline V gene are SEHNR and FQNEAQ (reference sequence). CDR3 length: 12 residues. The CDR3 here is CASSFVTTGSNF. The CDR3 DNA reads TGTGCCAGCAGCTTTGTTACGACAGGGAGTAACTTC.

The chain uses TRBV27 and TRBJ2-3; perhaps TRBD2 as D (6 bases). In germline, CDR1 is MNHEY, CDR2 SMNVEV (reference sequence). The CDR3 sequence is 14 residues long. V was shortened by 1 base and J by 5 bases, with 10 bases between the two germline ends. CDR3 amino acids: CASSLLGGVDTQYF. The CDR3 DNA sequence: TGTGCCAGCAGTTTATTAGGAGGGGTAGATACGCAGTATTTT.

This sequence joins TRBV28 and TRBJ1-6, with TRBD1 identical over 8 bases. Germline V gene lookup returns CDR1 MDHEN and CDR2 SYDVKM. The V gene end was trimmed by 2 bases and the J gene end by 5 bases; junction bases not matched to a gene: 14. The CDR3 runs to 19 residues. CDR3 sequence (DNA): TGTGCCAGCAGTTTAACGGACAGGGCCACCCGGCCCCATAATTCACCCCTCCACTTT. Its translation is CASSLTDRATRPHNSPLHF.

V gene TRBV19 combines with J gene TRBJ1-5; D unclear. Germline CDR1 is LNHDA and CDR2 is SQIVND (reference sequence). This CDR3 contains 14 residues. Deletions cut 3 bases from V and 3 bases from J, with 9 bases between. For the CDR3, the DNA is TGTGCCAGTAGTATCGGCAGGCTCAATCAGCCCCAGCATTTT. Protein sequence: CASSIGRLNQPQHF.

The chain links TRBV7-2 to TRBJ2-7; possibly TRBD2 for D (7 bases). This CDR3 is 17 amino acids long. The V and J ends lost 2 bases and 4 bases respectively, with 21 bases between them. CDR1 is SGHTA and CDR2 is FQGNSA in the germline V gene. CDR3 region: CASSLQGTLYGGYEQYF. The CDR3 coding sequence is TGTGCCAGCAGCTTACAGGGGACCTTATACGGGGGGTACGAGCAGTACTTC.

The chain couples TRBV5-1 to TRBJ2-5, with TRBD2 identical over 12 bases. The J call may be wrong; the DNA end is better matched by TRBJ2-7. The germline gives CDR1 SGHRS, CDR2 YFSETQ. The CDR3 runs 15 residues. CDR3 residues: CASSPLAGGSYEQYF. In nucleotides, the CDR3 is TGCGCCAGCAGCCCACTAGCGGGAGGCTCCTACGAGCAGTACTTC.

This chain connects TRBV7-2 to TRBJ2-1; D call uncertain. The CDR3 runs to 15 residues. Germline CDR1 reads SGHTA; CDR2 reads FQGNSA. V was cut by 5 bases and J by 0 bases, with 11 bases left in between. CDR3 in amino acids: CASSNREDSYNEQFF. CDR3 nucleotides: TGTGCCAGCAGCAATAGAGAAGACTCCTACAATGAGCAGTTCTTC.

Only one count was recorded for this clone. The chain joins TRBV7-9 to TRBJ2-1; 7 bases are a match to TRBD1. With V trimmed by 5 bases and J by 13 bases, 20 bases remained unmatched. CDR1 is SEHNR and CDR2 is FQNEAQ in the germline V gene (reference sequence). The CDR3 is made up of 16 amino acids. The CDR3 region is CASSRPGGVIRDSQFF. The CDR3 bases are TGTGCCAGCAGCAGACCAGGGGGAGTCATTCGGGACAGCCAGTTCTTC. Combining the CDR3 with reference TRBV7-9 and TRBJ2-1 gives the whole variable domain DTGVSQNPRHKITKRGQNVTFRCDPISEHNRLYWYRQTLGQGPEFLTYFQNEAQLEKSRLLSDRFSAERPKGSFSTLEIQRTEQGDSAMYLCASSRPGGVIRDSQFFGPGTRLTVL.

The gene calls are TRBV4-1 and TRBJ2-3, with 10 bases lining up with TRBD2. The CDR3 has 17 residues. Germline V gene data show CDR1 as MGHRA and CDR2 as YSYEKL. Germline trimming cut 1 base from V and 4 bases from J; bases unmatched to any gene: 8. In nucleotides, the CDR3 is TGCGCCAGCAGCCAAGTGGCTAGCGGGGGAGGTCCAGATACGCAGTATTTT. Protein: CASSQVASGGGPDTQYF.